These 5 T cell receptor beta chains were all obtained from the same sample, sequenced in a study of T-cell reconstitution after alpha-beta-depleted transplantation in children. A library of TCRbeta sequences, prepared with unique molecular identifiers, was generated. Each CDR3 protein gets one entry after TCRdb re-called the PCR reads with MiXCR. The sample has about 610,000 distinct CDR3 sequences; about 10% are singletons. Sequencing used PBMCs from the stem cell graft donor, obtained from the stem cell graft. The receptors originated from a human donor who donated a stem cell graft to a child with acute myeloid leukemia.

V gene TRBV2 combines with J gene TRBJ2-1, with TRBD2 matching 8 bases. The CDR3 extends over 13 amino acids. V gave up 4 bases and J gave up 8 bases; unmatched junction bases: 4. Germline CDR1 reads SNHLY; CDR2 reads FYNNEI. The CDR3 coding sequence is TGTGCCAGCAGTGCCAGCGGGAGCGATGAGCAGTTCTTC. Translated, it gives CASSASGSDEQFF.

This chain's CDR3 is CASRGGTEQYF. CDR3 DNA: TGCGCCAGCCGAGGGGGTACCGAGCAGTACTTC. The chain joins TRBV5-1 to TRBJ2-7, with a weak D call TRBD1 (6 bases). Trimming pared 7 bases from V and 6 bases from J, leaving 11 bases between. The CDR3 totals 11 residues. CDR1 is SGHRS and CDR2 is YFSETQ in the germline V gene.

On this clonotype: A much bigger clone sits one base away, suggesting this may be a read error. V gene TRBV12-3 or TRBV12-4 combines with J gene TRBJ1-1, with a tentative D call TRBD1 (6 bases). Trimming took 5 bases from V and 6 from J, leaving 19 bases between them. The CDR3 is 15 residues long. This CDR3 reads CASSQTGPGISEAFF. For the CDR3, the DNA is TGTGCCAGCAGTCAGACAGGACCCGGGATCTCTGAAGCTTTCTTT.

This sequence joins TRBV20-1 and TRBJ2-7; 7 nucleotides agree with TRBD2. The trim removed 5 bases at V and 3 bases at J, leaving 10 bases unmatched. This CDR3 has 14 amino acids. Germline V gives CDR1 DFQATT, CDR2 SNEGSKA (reference sequence). In nucleotides, the CDR3 is TGCAGTGCTTCGCGGGAGTTGCCCTTCTACGAGCAGTACTTC. As protein: CSASRELPFYEQYF.

The chain links TRBV7-8 to TRBJ2-2; D gene uncertain. The CDR3 length is 12 residues. Per germline, CDR1 SGHVS and CDR2 FQNEAQ. Trimming cost V 1 base and J 7 bases, with 4 bases left between them. CDR3 protein: CASSLVVGELFF. CDR3 in DNA: TGTGCCAGCAGCTTAGTGGTCGGGGAGCTGTTTTTT.